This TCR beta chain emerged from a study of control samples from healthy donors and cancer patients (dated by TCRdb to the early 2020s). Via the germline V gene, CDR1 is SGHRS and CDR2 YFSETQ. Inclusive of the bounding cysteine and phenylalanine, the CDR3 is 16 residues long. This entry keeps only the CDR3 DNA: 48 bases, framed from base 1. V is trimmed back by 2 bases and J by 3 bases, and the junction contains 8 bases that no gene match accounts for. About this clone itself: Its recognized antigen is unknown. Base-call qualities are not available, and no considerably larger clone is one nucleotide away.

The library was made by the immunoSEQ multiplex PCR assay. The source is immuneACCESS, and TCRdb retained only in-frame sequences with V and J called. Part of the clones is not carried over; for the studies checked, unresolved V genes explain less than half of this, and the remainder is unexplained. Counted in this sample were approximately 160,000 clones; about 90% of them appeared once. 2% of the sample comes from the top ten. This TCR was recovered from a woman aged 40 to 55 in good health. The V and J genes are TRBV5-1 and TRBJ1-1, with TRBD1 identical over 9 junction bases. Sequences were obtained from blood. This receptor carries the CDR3 CASSFDRGTGDTEAFF. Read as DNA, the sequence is TGCGCCAGCAGCTTTGACAGGGGGACGGGGGACACTGAAGCTTTCTTT.